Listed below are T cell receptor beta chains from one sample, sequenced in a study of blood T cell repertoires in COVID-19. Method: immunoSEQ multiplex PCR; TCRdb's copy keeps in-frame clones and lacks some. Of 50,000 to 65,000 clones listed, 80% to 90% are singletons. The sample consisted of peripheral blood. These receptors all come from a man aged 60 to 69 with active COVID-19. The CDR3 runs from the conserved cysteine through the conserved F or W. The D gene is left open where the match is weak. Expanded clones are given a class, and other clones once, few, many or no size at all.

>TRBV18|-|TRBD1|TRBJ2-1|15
CASSRQGGFNNEQFF
TGTGCCAGCTCAAGACAGGGCGGCTTCAACAATGAGCAGTTCTTC
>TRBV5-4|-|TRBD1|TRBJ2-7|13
CASSRQGGYEQYF
TGTGCCAGCAGCCGACAGGGGGGCTACGAGCAGTACTTC
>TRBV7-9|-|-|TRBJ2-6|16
CASSRFAGDGANVLTF
TGTGCCAGCAGTCGATTTGCAGGGGATGGGGCCAACGTCCTGACTTTC
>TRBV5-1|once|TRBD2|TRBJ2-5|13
CASSRAGGETQYF
TGCGCCAGCAGCCGGGCGGGAGGAGAGACCCAGTACTTC
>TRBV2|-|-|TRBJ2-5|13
CARKGASGETQYF
TGTGCCCGCAAAGGGGCGAGTGGGGAGACCCAGTACTTC
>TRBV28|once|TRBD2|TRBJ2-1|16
CASSLSSGGSYNEQFF
TGTGCCAGCAGTTTATCTAGCGGAGGCTCCTACAATGAGCAGTTCTTC
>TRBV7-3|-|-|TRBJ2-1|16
CASSLKSQGSYNEQFF
TGTGCCAGCAGCTTAAAGTCTCAGGGGAGCTACAATGAGCAGTTCTTC
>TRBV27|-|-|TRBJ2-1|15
CASSLSSGLSNEQFF
TGTGCCAGCAGTTTATCTAGCGGATTAAGTAATGAGCAGTTCTTC
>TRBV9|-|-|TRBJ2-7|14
CASSVDVGIGEQYF
TGTGCCAGCAGCGTAGATGTCGGGATAGGCGAGCAGTACTTC
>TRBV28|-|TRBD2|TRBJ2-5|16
CASSLYASGSGETQYF
TGTGCCAGCAGTTTATATGCTAGCGGGAGCGGGGAGACCCAGTACTTC
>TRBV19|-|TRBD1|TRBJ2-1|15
CASSIRTGLYNEQFF
TGTGCCAGTAGTATAAGGACAGGGCTATACAATGAGCAGTTCTTC
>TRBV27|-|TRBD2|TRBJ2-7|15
CASSRSTSGTYEQYF
TGTGCCAGCAGTCGTTCGACTAGCGGAACCTACGAGCAGTACTTC
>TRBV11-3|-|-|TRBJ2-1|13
CASSRRAVSEQFF
TGTGCCAGCAGCCGGCGGGCAGTGAGTGAGCAGTTCTTC
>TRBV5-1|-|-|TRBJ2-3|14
CASSPGTNTDTQYF
TGCGCCAGCAGCCCCGGGACAAACACAGATACGCAGTATTTT
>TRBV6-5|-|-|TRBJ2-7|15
CASTAAWTGNYEQYF
TGTGCCAGCACCGCCGCCTGGACGGGAAACTACGAGCAGTACTTC
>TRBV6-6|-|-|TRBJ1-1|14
CASSDPGRGTEAFF
TGTGCCAGCAGTGACCCAGGCCGGGGCACTGAAGCTTTCTTT
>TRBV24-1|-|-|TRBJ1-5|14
CATSDLKRQSAQHF
TGTGCCACCAGTGATCTGAAGCGGCAATCAGCCCAGCATTTT
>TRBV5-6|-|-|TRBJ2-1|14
CASRSSQGYNEQFF
TGTGCCAGCAGATCTTCTCAGGGGTACAATGAGCAGTTCTTC
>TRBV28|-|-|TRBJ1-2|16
CASSLLQGAIFYGYTF
TGTGCCAGCAGTTTGTTGCAGGGTGCTATATTCTATGGCTACACCTTC
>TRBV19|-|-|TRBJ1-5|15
CASSIRGGSNQPQHF
TGTGCCAGTAGTATACGGGGGGGAAGCAATCAGCCCCAGCATTTT
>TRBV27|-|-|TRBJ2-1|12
CASSWFGDEQFF
TGTGCCAGCAGTTGGTTCGGGGATGAGCAGTTCTTC
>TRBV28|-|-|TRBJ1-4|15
CASSYDRRRHEKLFF
TGTGCCAGCAGTTACGACAGGCGGCGTCATGAAAAACTGTTTTTT
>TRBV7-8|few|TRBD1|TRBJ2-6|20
CASSRSVGQGASSGANVLTF
TGTGCCAGCAGCCGAAGCGTGGGGCAGGGGGCAAGCTCTGGGGCCAACGTCCTGACTTTC
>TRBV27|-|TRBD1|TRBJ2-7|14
CASSARTGAYEQYF
TGTGCCAGCAGTGCTAGGACAGGGGCGTACGAGCAGTACTTC
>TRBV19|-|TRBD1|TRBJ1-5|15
CASSLHGQVDQPQHF
TGTGCCAGTAGTCTCCACGGACAGGTTGACCAGCCCCAGCATTTT
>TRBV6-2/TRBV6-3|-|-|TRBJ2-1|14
CASSRPRGGNEQFF
TGTGCCAGCAGCAGACCCCGAGGCGGCAATGAGCAGTTCTTC
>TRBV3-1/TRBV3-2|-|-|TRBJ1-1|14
CASSQGEGRAEAFF
TGTGCCAGCAGCCAGGGGGAGGGGAGGGCTGAAGCTTTCTTT
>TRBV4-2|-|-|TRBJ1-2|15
CASSQDISGAYGYTF
TGTGCCAGCAGCCAAGATATTTCAGGGGCCTATGGCTACACCTTC